The 30 T cell receptor beta chains below all came from one sample that was sequenced in a study of blood T cell repertoires in COVID-19. TCRdb keeps only in-frame clones here, not all; method: immunoSEQ multiplex PCR. The sample records 210,000 or so clones, just under 90% being singletons. Material for sequencing was peripheral blood. These TCRs come from a man aged 30-40 years with COVID-19, enrolled during active disease.

This chain joins TRBV5-4 and TRBJ2-1; D unresolved. V shed 2 bases and J shed 3 bases, with 9 bases lying between them. The germline V gene encodes CDR1 SGHNT and CDR2 YYREEE (reference sequence). The CDR3 extends over 14 amino acids. The CDR3 DNA sequence: TGTGCCAGCAGCTTAGCACAGAACTACAATGAGCAGTTCTTC. Residues: CASSLAQNYNEQFF.

The J gene is TRBJ1-3, the V gene TRBV4-2, with 8 bases aligning to TRBD1. Unmatched junction bases numbered 5, after V lost 1 base and J lost 0 bases. This CDR3 is 17 amino acids long. Germline values: CDR1 LGHNA, CDR2 YNFKEQ. The CDR3 spells CASSQAGQGHSGNTIYF. The CDR3 DNA sequence: TGTGCCAGCAGCCAAGCAGGACAGGGTCACTCTGGAAACACCATATATTTT.

This clone appeared a single time. This chain links TRBV2 with TRBJ2-1, with 8 bases lining up with TRBD1. With 10 bases clipped from V and 6 bases from J, the junction kept 11 bases outside the gene matches. CDR1 is SNHLY, CDR2 FYNNEI, per germline. This CDR3 region has 14 residues. For the CDR3, the DNA is TGTGCCACCCTGGCGAGGGACAGGTCCAATGAGCAGTTCTTC. Encoded protein: CATLARDRSNEQFF. The full variable domain, rest sourced from reference TRBV2 and TRBJ2-1, is EPEVTQTPSHQVTQMGQEVILRCVPISNHLYFYWYRQILGQKVEFLVSFYNNEISEKSEIFDDQFSVERPDGSNFTLKIRSTKLEDSAMYFCATLARDRSNEQFFGPGTRLTVL.

This clone was seen a handful of times. V is TRBV7-3 and J is TRBJ1-1; 11 bases align to TRBD1. The V gene end was trimmed by 2 bases and the J gene end by 6 bases; junction bases not matched to a gene: 2. This CDR3 comprises 14 residues. The germline V gene encodes CDR1 SGHTA and CDR2 FQGTGA. CDR3 bases: TGTGCCAGCAGCTTAGCGGGACAGGGGGCTGAAGCTTTCTTT. Translating it yields CASSLAGQGAEAFF.

This chain links TRBV6-6 with TRBJ1-1; 9 bases align to TRBD1. Losses at the gene ends were 4 bases for V and 0 bases for J; bases not matched to a gene: 6. The germline CDR1 and CDR2 sequences are MNHNY and SVGAGI (reference sequence). The CDR3 has 16 residues. In DNA, the CDR3 is TGTGCCAGCAGTTCCCGACAGGGGGTACTGAACACTGAAGCTTTCTTT. It translates to CASSSRQGVLNTEAFF.

This clone was seen a handful of times. The rearrangement uses TRBV4-2 and TRBJ2-3; 12 bases match TRBD2. The CDR3 spans 19 residues. J gave up 2 bases and V 0 bases, and 9 bases lay outside the gene matches. The germline gives CDR1 LGHNA, CDR2 YNFKEQ. The CDR3 loop is CASSQDGLAGGRYTDTQYF. The DNA of the CDR3 is TGTGCCAGCAGCCAAGACGGGCTAGCGGGAGGGCGATACACAGATACGCAGTATTTT.

The genes are TRBV6-2 or TRBV6-3 and TRBJ2-2, with D possibly matching TRBD2 (5 bases). Germline CDR1 MNHEY, CDR2 SVGEGT. CDR3 size: 13 residues. The V end was cut by 4 bases, the J end by 6 bases, with 9 bases between. The CDR3 nucleotides are TGTGCCAGCAGTTCCTTGAGGGCCGGGGAGCTGTTTTTT. Protein product: CASSSLRAGELFF.

This clone was found once. The rearrangement joins TRBV24-1 to TRBJ2-3; 8 bases fit TRBD1. With V trimmed by 3 bases and J by 3 bases, 4 bases remained unmatched. There are 15 residues in the CDR3. The V gene's germline CDR1 is KGHDR and CDR2 SFDVKD. CDR3 nucleotide sequence: TGTGCCACCAGTGATCCAGGACAGGGAACAGATACGCAGTATTTT. It yields the protein CATSDPGQGTDTQYF.

This chain connects TRBV19 to TRBJ1-4, with unresolved D. V was shortened by 6 bases and J by 8 bases, with 16 bases between the two germline ends. The CDR3 consists of 14 residues. Looked up from germline, CDR1 is LNHDA and CDR2 is SQIVND (reference sequence). CDR3 nucleotide sequence: TGTGCCAGTAGGACCGGCCGCGAGAGGGAAAAACTGTTTTTT. Translating it yields CASRTGREREKLFF.

The chain recombines TRBV7-2 with TRBJ1-3; 9 bases map to TRBD1. CDR1 is SGHTA, CDR2 FQGNSA, per germline. This CDR3 has 18 amino acids. The ends lost 5 bases at V and 1 base at J; junction bases unmatched: 12. The CDR3 is CASSHPGGTGSSGNTIYF. In DNA form, the CDR3 reads TGTGCCAGCAGCCACCCGGGGGGGACAGGGTCTTCTGGAAACACCATATATTTT. Using reference TRBV7-2 and TRBJ1-3 for the parts outside the CDR3, the full variable domain is GAGVSQSPSNKVTEKGKDVELRCDPISGHTALYWYRQSLGQGLEFLIYFQGNSAPDKSGLPSDRFSAERTGGSVSTLTIQRTQQEDSAVYLCASSHPGGTGSSGNTIYFGEGSWLTVV.

The rearrangement joins TRBV7-9 to TRBJ2-2, with a possible D match to TRBD1 (5 bases). This CDR3 is 15 amino acids long. The germline V and J ends were trimmed by 7 bases and 7 bases, with 19 bases remaining between them. The V gene's germline CDR1 is SEHNR and CDR2 FQNEAQ (reference sequence). This CDR3 reads CASTNQGQVNGELFF. The CDR3 DNA reads TGTGCCAGCACCAACCAGGGTCAGGTGAACGGGGAGCTGTTTTTT.

V gene TRBV2 combines with J gene TRBJ1-5; TRBD1 aligns across 11 bases. CDR3 length: 13 residues. CDR1 and CDR2 from the germline V gene are SNHLY and FYNNEI. Losses at the gene ends were 7 bases for V and 7 bases for J; bases not matched to a gene: 3. CDR3 protein: CASKGQGVQPQHF. CDR3 in DNA: TGTGCCAGCAAGGGACAGGGGGTGCAGCCCCAGCATTTT.

The chain recombines TRBV3-1 (or the pseudogene TRBV3-2) with TRBJ1-5, with 7 bases aligning to TRBD1. V shed 5 bases, J shed 0 bases, and the junction held 4 bases outside the gene matches. The length of the CDR3 is 15 residues. CDR1 is LGHDT, CDR2 YNNKEL, per germline (reference sequence). CDR3 residues: CASSETGASNQPQHF. The CDR3 bases are TGTGCCAGCAGCGAAACAGGGGCTAGCAATCAGCCCCAGCATTTT.

The chain joins TRBV7-3 to TRBJ1-1; the D is unclear. This CDR3 has 14 residues. Germline CDR1 reads SGHTA; CDR2 reads FQGTGA. V lost 5 bases and J lost 0, with 10 bases in between. The DNA for the CDR3 is TGTGCCAGCAGCATTCTACCGATGAACACTGAAGCTTTCTTT. It encodes CASSILPMNTEAFF.

The genes are TRBV24-1 and TRBJ2-2; TRBD1 matches at 11 bases. The J segment lost 0 bases and the V segment lost 6 bases, leaving 14 bases of the junction unmatched. The CDR3 extends over 20 amino acids. Germline CDR1 is KGHDR and CDR2 is SFDVKD. This CDR3 reads CATSPEWGQDRGPNTGELFF. The CDR3 coding sequence is TGTGCCACCAGTCCTGAATGGGGACAGGACAGGGGGCCGAACACCGGGGAGCTGTTTTTT.

V gene TRBV12-3 or TRBV12-4 combines with J gene TRBJ1-6; D unresolved. Trimming shortened V by 7 bases and J by 9 bases, and 10 bases separated the two germline ends. The CDR3 is 12 amino acids. This CDR3 is CASTRGGSPLHF. CDR3 nucleotide sequence: TGTGCCAGCACTCGCGGCGGTTCACCCCTCCACTTT.

The chain carries TRBV5-1 and TRBJ2-2; 8 bases map to TRBD1. The germline gives CDR1 SGHRS, CDR2 YFSETQ. The J segment lost 0 bases and the V segment lost 4 bases, leaving 2 bases of the junction unmatched. The CDR3 extends over 15 amino acids. The CDR3 region is CASSVTGANTGELFF. CDR3 coding DNA: TGCGCCAGCAGCGTGACAGGGGCGAACACCGGGGAGCTGTTTTTT.

This clone appeared a few times. CDR3 DNA: TGTGCCAGCAGCGTAGCAGCGATGGACAAGCAGTACTTC. It yields the protein CASSVAAMDKQYF. This chain joins TRBV9 and TRBJ2-7, with D possibly TRBD1 on 5 matching bases. From germline, CDR1 is SGDLS and CDR2 YYNGEE. Trimming took off 0 bases at V and 8 bases at J, with 12 bases between the two ends. The CDR3 is 13 residues long.

This chain joins TRBV19 and TRBJ1-5; D perhaps matches TRBD1 (6 bases). V shed 1 base and J shed 1 base, with 17 bases lying between them. Germline V gene data show CDR1 as LNHDA and CDR2 as SQIVND (reference sequence). The CDR3 runs 18 residues. CDR3 sequence reads: CASSIVHGWQGSNQPQHF. The CDR3 bases are TGTGCCAGTAGTATAGTACACGGTTGGCAGGGGAGCAATCAGCCCCAGCATTTT. The full variable domain, rest sourced from reference TRBV19 and TRBJ1-5, is DGGITQSPKYLFRKEGQNVTLSCEQNLNHDAMYWYRQDPGQGLRLIYYSQIVNDFQKGDIAEGYSVSREKKESFPLTVTSAQKNPTAFYLCASSIVHGWQGSNQPQHFGDGTRLSIL.

The rearrangement uses TRBV4-3 and TRBJ2-3, with 8 bases matching TRBD2. The germline gives CDR1 LGHNA, CDR2 YSLEER. This CDR3 contains 17 residues. The J segment lost 6 bases and the V segment lost 0 bases, leaving 11 bases of the junction unmatched. CDR3 coding DNA: TGCGCCAGCAGCCAAGACTGGCGGGAGGCCACAGGGGATACGCAGTATTTT. This translates into CASSQDWREATGDTQYF.

J is TRBJ1-1 and V is TRBV7-3, with TRBD1 matching 9 bases. Per the germline V gene, CDR1 is SGHTA and CDR2 is FQGTGA. CDR3 length: 15 residues. Germline trimming cut 5 bases from V and 6 bases from J; bases unmatched to any gene: 10. Here the CDR3 reads CASSLGTGSPPEAFF. The CDR3 nucleotides are TGTGCCAGCAGCCTCGGGACAGGGAGTCCCCCTGAAGCTTTCTTT.

The genes are TRBV3-1 (or the pseudogene TRBV3-2) and TRBJ2-7, with 8 bases aligning to TRBD2. V shed 4 bases, J shed 3 bases, and the junction held 17 bases outside the gene matches. CDR1 and CDR2 from the germline V gene are LGHDT and YNNKEL (reference sequence). The CDR3 runs to 18 residues. CDR3 protein: CASSPSRWNSGGDYEQYF. CDR3 in DNA: TGTGCCAGCAGCCCGAGTCGATGGAACAGCGGGGGAGACTACGAGCAGTACTTC.

The rearrangement uses TRBV6-6 and TRBJ1-4; 9 positions match TRBD1. This CDR3 is 14 amino acids long. V trimming: 5 bases; J trimming: 12 bases; junction bases outside the gene matches: 10. In germline, CDR1 is MNHNY, CDR2 SVGAGI (reference sequence). CDR3 in DNA: TGTGCCAGCAGTACTGGGACAGGGTCAACGGAACTGTTTTTT. It yields the protein CASSTGTGSTELFF.

V gene TRBV4-3 combines with J gene TRBJ2-2; 9 positions agree with TRBD1. Germline CDR1 and CDR2: LGHNA and YSLEER. This CDR3 is 15 amino acids long. Germline trimming cut 3 bases from V and 5 bases from J; bases unmatched to any gene: 4. The CDR3 DNA reads as TGCGCCAGCAGCCACCGGGACAGGGATACCGGGGAGCTGTTTTTT. It is translated as CASSHRDRDTGELFF.

The rearrangement uses TRBV5-5 and TRBJ2-7, with a tentative D call TRBD1 (6 bases). The CDR3 consists of 14 residues. V was cut by 1 base and J by 4 bases, with 12 bases left in between. CDR1 SGHKS and CDR2 YYEKEE come from the germline V gene (reference sequence). The CDR3 is CASSLLQGFYEQYF. The CDR3 nucleotides read TGTGCCAGCAGCTTGTTACAGGGTTTTTACGAGCAGTACTTC.

This chain uses TRBV7-9 with TRBJ1-2; perhaps TRBD1 as D (6 bases). Trimming shortened V by 5 bases and J by 4 bases, and 14 bases separated the two germline ends. CDR3 length equals 14 residues. Germline V lookup: CDR1 SEHNR, CDR2 FQNEAQ (reference sequence). The CDR3 protein is CASSKQGFGYGYTF. CDR3 in DNA: TGTGCCAGCAGCAAACAGGGATTCGGCTATGGCTACACCTTC.

This chain uses TRBV27 with TRBJ1-1; a possible D gene is TRBD1 (5 bases). Germline lookup yields CDR1 MNHEY and CDR2 SMNVEV (reference sequence). V dropped 6 bases and J dropped 1 base, with 9 bases sitting between them. The CDR3 is 13 amino acids. CDR3 loop: CASSRGGNTEAFF. As DNA, the CDR3 is TGTGCCAGCAGCCGGGGGGGGAACACTGAAGCTTTCTTT.

The chain couples TRBV5-5 to TRBJ2-7; D is unresolved. The V and J ends lost 0 bases and 3 bases respectively, with 16 bases between them. Germline V lookup: CDR1 SGHKS, CDR2 YYEKEE (reference sequence). CDR3 size: 16 residues. The CDR3 DNA reads as TGTGCCAGCAGCTTGGCCATCGCCATCCCAGGCTACGAGCAGTACTTC. It is translated as CASSLAIAIPGYEQYF.

V is TRBV28 and J is TRBJ2-5; TRBD1 might be the D (5 bases). The germline CDR1 and CDR2 sequences are MDHEN and SYDVKM. CDR3 size: 15 residues. The V gene lost 6 bases and the J gene lost 2 bases, with 16 bases spanning the gap. The CDR3 nucleotides are TGTGCCAGCAGCTCTCCTCAGGGTAGTCAAGAGACCCAGTACTTC. Translating gives CASSSPQGSQETQYF.

The rearrangement joins TRBV18 to TRBJ1-1; D perhaps matches TRBD1 (5 bases). There are 13 residues in the CDR3. The germline V gene encodes CDR1 KGHSH and CDR2 LQKENI. The V end was cut by 10 bases, the J end by 1 base, with 13 bases between. The CDR3 DNA sequence: TGTGCCACGAAAGGGGCAGAGAACACTGAAGCTTTCTTT. Its translation is CATKGAENTEAFF. Based on the CDR3 plus reference TRBV18 and TRBJ1-1, the full variable domain is NAGVMQNPRHLVRRRGQEARLRCSPMKGHSHVYWYRQLPEEGLKFMVYLQKENIIDESGMPKERFSAEFPKEGPSILRIQQVVRGDSAAYFCATKGAENTEAFFGQGTRLTVV.